This T cell receptor (beta chain) was sequenced during a study of blood T cell repertoires in COVID-19. Looking at the study overall: Spain, Italy and the United States supplied samples that represented acute and convalescent COVID-19.

In the original workflow: Amplification from reference gene primers served as the basis for estimated nucleated cell counts. Some clones are missing from TCRdb's copy, which holds only in-frame ones; the method was immunoSEQ multiplex PCR. The V and J calls and clone size come from that table; D and trimming were worked out from the DNA. The profile covers tens of thousands of clones, with approximately 90% appearing a single time and roughly 1.7% taken by the ten largest. The sequencing input was peripheral blood. The TCR was taken from a human donor in a cohort sampled during active COVID-19.

The CDR3 region is CASSFPGLAGLNTDTQYF. Here the CDR3 DNA reads TGTGCCAGTAGTTTCCCGGGACTAGCGGGATTGAACACAGATACGCAGTATTTT. The chain is built from TRBV19 and TRBJ2-3, with 13 positions matching TRBD2. The CDR3 runs to 18 residues. The trim removed 5 bases at V and 2 bases at J, leaving 10 bases unmatched. Germline assignment: CDR1 LNHDA and CDR2 SQIVND (reference sequence).